Each of the 19 T cell receptor beta chains below was sequenced from the same sample in a study of blood T cell repertoires in COVID-19. Clones were read by immunoSEQ multiplex PCR, and TCRdb kept only the in-frame ones, dropping some. In the table there are some 300,000 clones, around nine tenths of which are singletons. Specimen: peripheral blood. These receptors originate from a man between 65 and 80 years old with acute or convalescent COVID-19.

A word on this clone: At one boundary the junction diverges from the germline segment, which might be a read error. The chain is built from TRBV18 and TRBJ2-1; 10 bases are a match to TRBD2. In germline, CDR1 is KGHSH, CDR2 LQKENI. The CDR3 is made up of 16 amino acids. CDR3 in amino acids: CASSPPQREGRNEQFF. CDR3 nucleotide sequence: TGTGCCAGCTCCCCACCCCAGCGGGAGGGAAGAAATGAGCAGTTCTTC.

This chain connects TRBV11-2 to TRBJ2-7; D is undetermined. Looked up from germline, CDR1 is SGHAT and CDR2 is FQNNGV. V was cut by 3 bases and J by 5 bases, with 20 bases left in between. This CDR3 has 16 amino acids. CDR3 DNA: TGTGCCAGCAGCTTGAGGTTGGATGGGTTCCGCGACGAGCAGTACTTC. It translates to CASSLRLDGFRDEQYF.

The CDR3 coding sequence is TGTGCCAGCTTAAGGAGCTCTGGAAACACCATATATTTT. Translated, it gives CASLRSSGNTIYF. The genes are TRBV28 and TRBJ1-3; D is unclear. The germline gives CDR1 MDHEN, CDR2 SYDVKM. The CDR3 is 13 amino acids. The germline V and J ends were trimmed by 8 bases and 0 bases, with 8 bases remaining between them. Variable domain in full (rest from reference TRBV28 and TRBJ1-3): DVKVTQSSRYLVKRTGEKVFLECVQDMDHENMFWYRQDPGLGLRLIYFSYDVKMKEKGDIPEGYSVSREKKERFSLILESASTNQTSMYLCASLRSSGNTIYFGEGSWLTVV.

The J gene is TRBJ2-5, the V gene TRBV7-2; 7 nucleotides line up with TRBD2. The CDR3 is 14 amino acids. Trimming took 5 bases from V and 4 from J; bases not matched to a gene: 7. Germline V gives CDR1 SGHTA, CDR2 FQGNSA. CDR3 sequence (DNA): TGTGCCAGCAGCGGGGGTGGCGGGAGAGAGACCCAGTACTTC. Translating it yields CASSGGGGRETQYF. The entire variable domain, with the rest obtained from reference TRBV7-2 and TRBJ2-5, is as follows: GAGVSQSPSNKVTEKGKDVELRCDPISGHTALYWYRQSLGQGLEFLIYFQGNSAPDKSGLPSDRFSAERTGGSVSTLTIQRTQQEDSAVYLCASSGGGGRETQYFGPGTRLLVL.

This chain joins TRBV7-4 and TRBJ2-7, with 7 bases aligning to TRBD2. Trimming removed 4 bases from V and 2 bases from J; junction bases left unmatched: 23. Germline V lookup: CDR1 SGHVT, CDR2 SQSDAQ. This CDR3 is 20 amino acids long. The CDR3 loop reads CASSCPPGLRRTSVTYEQYF. The CDR3, as DNA: TGTGCCAGCAGCTGCCCTCCGGGCCTACGGAGAACTAGCGTAACCTACGAGCAGTACTTC.

This clone showed up just a few times. This chain joins TRBV6-2 or TRBV6-3 and TRBJ2-5; a weak D match, TRBD1 (6 bases). From germline, CDR1 is MNHEY and CDR2 SVGEGT. The CDR3 has 16 amino acids. V was clipped by 0 bases and J by 0 bases, with 11 bases between them. The CDR3 loop is CASSYSSDSHQETQYF. For the CDR3, the DNA is TGTGCCAGCAGTTACTCGTCGGACAGCCACCAAGAGACCCAGTACTTC.

The chain employs TRBV6-1 and TRBJ2-5, with TRBD2 matching over 7 bases. Germline CDR1 is MNHNS and CDR2 is SASEGT. V shed 2 bases and J 2 bases; nucleotides not matched to a gene: 8. This CDR3 has 16 residues. CDR3 loop: CASSEYTLAAQETQYF. The CDR3 nucleotides are TGTGCCAGCAGTGAATACACCCTAGCGGCACAAGAGACCCAGTACTTC.

This clone was recorded a few times. The rearrangement uses TRBV2 and TRBJ1-5; D may be TRBD1 (6 bases). V was trimmed by 4 bases and J by 4 bases, leaving 14 bases between them. Germline CDR1 is SNHLY and CDR2 is FYNNEI. The CDR3 runs to 15 residues. The CDR3 bases are TGTGCCAGCAGTGGACTCAGGGGACGGAATCAGCCCCAGCATTTT. Translation gives CASSGLRGRNQPQHF.

The chain carries TRBV5-1 and TRBJ2-1; D is unresolved. CDR1 SGHRS and CDR2 YFSETQ come from the germline V gene. Trimming pared 0 bases from V and 6 bases from J, leaving 13 bases between. The CDR3 sequence is 15 residues long. In DNA form, the CDR3 reads TGCGCCAGCAGCTTGGGGCTCCCCCCAACCAATGAGCAGTTCTTC. Its protein product is CASSLGLPPTNEQFF.

This clone was detected only a few times. J is TRBJ2-1 and V is TRBV30, with 7 bases that match TRBD2. Germline CDR1 is GTSNPN and CDR2 is SVGIG (reference sequence). Trimming at V came to 3 bases and at J to 3 bases, leaving 2 bases not matched to a gene. There are 13 residues in the CDR3. The CDR3 spells CAWRLAYYNEQFF. CDR3 in DNA: TGTGCCTGGAGACTAGCGTACTACAATGAGCAGTTCTTC.

The chain joins TRBV6-6 to TRBJ1-3; TRBD1 matches at 10 bases. The V gene end was trimmed by 6 bases and the J gene end by 3 bases; junction bases not matched to a gene: 8. Germline assignment: CDR1 MNHNY and CDR2 SVGAGI (reference sequence). The CDR3 loop spans 16 amino acids. CDR3 nucleotide sequence: TGTGCCAGCAGACGCGGGGGACAGGGGTTTGGAAACACCATATATTTT. It specifies CASRRGGQGFGNTIYF.

This clone was observed a single time. J is TRBJ1-1 and V is TRBV28; possible D gene TRBD1, 5 bases. V was clipped by 7 bases and J by 0 bases, with 21 bases between them. Germline values: CDR1 MDHEN, CDR2 SYDVKM. This CDR3 spans 17 amino acids. The CDR3 DNA is TGTGCCAGCACGGAAGTTCTCACAGGCGATTTGAACACTGAAGCTTTCTTT. It specifies CASTEVLTGDLNTEAFF.

The sample holds one count of this clone. V is TRBV4-3 and J is TRBJ2-5; 7 nucleotides agree with TRBD1. This CDR3 is built from 13 residues. The germline CDR1 and CDR2 sequences are LGHNA and YSLEER. V shed 4 bases, J shed 5 bases, and the junction held 4 bases outside the gene matches. CDR3 in DNA: TGCGCCAGCAGCCGCCAGACAGGGGAGACCCAGTACTTC. It is translated as CASSRQTGETQYF.

In its sample, this clone was seen once. J is TRBJ2-7 and V is TRBV4-1; possible D gene TRBD2, 6 bases. This CDR3 is 17 amino acids long. The germline gives CDR1 MGHRA, CDR2 YSYEKL. Trimming stripped 4 bases from V and 2 bases from J, with 21 bases between. The CDR3 region is CASSPVTRRDGTYEQYF. The CDR3 nucleotides are TGCGCCAGCAGCCCCGTAACTCGGAGGGACGGTACCTACGAGCAGTACTTC.

This clone came up once. CDR3 sequence: CASSHYYTAGGEETQYF. In DNA, the CDR3 is TGTGCCAGCAGTCATTACTACACAGCGGGGGGGGAAGAGACCCAGTACTTC. The rearrangement joins TRBV6-2 or TRBV6-3 to TRBJ2-5; TRBD2 matches at 10 bases. CDR3 length: 17 residues. The trim removed 5 bases at V and 3 bases at J, leaving 12 bases unmatched. Germline loops: CDR1 MNHEY, CDR2 SVGEGT.

The rearrangement uses TRBV6-5 and TRBJ2-7; D possibly corresponds to TRBD2 (6 bases). CDR1 MNHEY and CDR2 SVGAGI come from the germline V gene. The V end lost 6 bases, the J end lost 5 bases, and 17 bases lay between the germline ends. The CDR3 sequence is 14 residues long. CDR3 sequence reads: CASRPGGPLDEQYF. The DNA for the CDR3 is TGTGCCAGCAGACCCGGGGGACCCTTGGACGAGCAGTACTTC.

V gene TRBV20-1 combines with J gene TRBJ2-1; 7 bases fit TRBD1. CDR3 length: 11 amino acids. V lost 4 bases and J lost 15; bases outside the gene matches: 9. Germline CDR1 reads DFQATT; CDR2 reads SNEGSKA (reference sequence). DNA for the CDR3: TGCAGTGCTAAGAGACAGGGTGGTTGGTTCTTC. Translation gives CSAKRQGGWFF.

This rearrangement joins TRBV28 to TRBJ1-5; 7 nucleotides line up with TRBD1. This CDR3 is 18 amino acids long. Germline values: CDR1 MDHEN, CDR2 SYDVKM. V shed 5 bases and J 0 bases; nucleotides not matched to a gene: 13. DNA of the CDR3: TGTGCCAGCAGTCCATCCCGCCGGGACAGCTATAGCAATCAGCCCCAGCATTTT. Translated, it gives CASSPSRRDSYSNQPQHF.

This chain joins TRBV6-2 or TRBV6-3 and TRBJ2-5, with TRBD2 as a possible D gene (6 bases). Trimming stripped 6 bases from V and 7 bases from J, with 12 bases between. The CDR3 is 12 amino acids. Germline V gene sequence: CDR1 MNHEY, CDR2 SVGEGT. The CDR3 DNA is TGTGCCAGCAGCCCCGTGCGGGGGACCCAGTACTTC. It codes for CASSPVRGTQYF.